One and the same sample provided the 28 T cell receptor beta chains below, sequenced in a study of long-term antiretroviral therapy in people with HIV. immunoSEQ v3.0 was run at survey level. The assay was immunoSEQ multiplex PCR, and TCRdb's table has in-frame clones only and misses some. The data show 14,000 or so clones, nearly 90% seen once. The specimen comprised unsorted PBMCs, sampled 6.2 years after starting antiretroviral therapy. Source of these receptors: a man in his forties with HIV.

The chain couples TRBV28 to TRBJ1-5, with 10 bases that match TRBD1. Germline V gives CDR1 MDHEN, CDR2 SYDVKM. Trimming cost V 2 bases and J 9 bases; bases outside gene matches: 4. CDR3 size: 14 residues. The CDR3 here is CASSLGQGGRPQHF. CDR3 nucleotides: TGTGCCAGCAGTTTAGGACAGGGGGGACGGCCCCAGCATTTT.

This clone was detected only once. This sequence joins TRBV27 and TRBJ2-3; perhaps D is TRBD1 or TRBD2 (6 bases each). The length of the CDR3 is 13 residues. CDR1 and CDR2 (germline): MNHEY, SMNVEV (reference sequence). Deletions cut 8 bases from V and 4 bases from J, with 13 bases between. The DNA for the CDR3 is TGTGCCAGCTCCGGTAGGGGGGCAGATACGCAGTATTTT. It yields the protein CASSGRGADTQYF.

This clone qualifies as large (0.1 to 1%). V and J are TRBV2 and TRBJ1-1, with 8 bases lining up with TRBD1. J was trimmed by 0 bases and V by 6 bases; bases with no gene match: 6. The CDR3 covers 15 residues. Germline V gene sequence: CDR1 SNHLY, CDR2 FYNNEI. CDR3 protein: CASSADRALNTEAFF. For the CDR3, the DNA is TGTGCCAGCAGCGCGGACAGGGCCTTGAACACTGAAGCTTTCTTT. The variable domain in full, completed from reference TRBV2 and TRBJ1-1, reads EPEVTQTPSHQVTQMGQEVILRCVPISNHLYFYWYRQILGQKVEFLVSFYNNEISEKSEIFDDQFSVERPDGSNFTLKIRSTKLEDSAMYFCASSADRALNTEAFFGQGTRLTVV.

This chain uses TRBV29-1 with TRBJ2-7, with 10 nucleotides matching TRBD1. The CDR3 loop spans 12 amino acids. CDR1 is SQVTM and CDR2 is ANQGSEA in the germline V gene. Unmatched junction bases numbered 4, after V lost 6 bases and J lost 5 bases. CDR3 in DNA: TGCAGCGTATTGACAGGGGGCGACGAGCAGTACTTC. Protein product: CSVLTGGDEQYF.

This chain connects TRBV28 to TRBJ1-1, with a tentative D call TRBD1 (6 bases). The CDR3 is made up of 16 amino acids. CDR1 is MDHEN, CDR2 SYDVKM, per germline. V dropped 2 bases and J dropped 7 bases, with 20 bases sitting between them. The CDR3 here is CASSLPQWGAHGEAFF. The CDR3 region has the DNA TGTGCCAGCAGTTTACCCCAATGGGGGGCTCATGGTGAAGCTTTCTTT.

The rearrangement links TRBV9 to TRBJ2-2, with D uncertain. Germline loops: CDR1 SGDLS, CDR2 YYNGEE. The length of the CDR3 is 15 residues. V dropped 3 bases and J dropped 4 bases, with 13 bases sitting between them. The CDR3 here is CASSGDPQPTGELFF. The CDR3 region has the DNA TGTGCCAGCAGCGGAGACCCGCAACCCACCGGGGAGCTGTTTTTT.

The chain employs TRBV27 and TRBJ2-3; 9 bases are shared with TRBD2. The CDR3 has 15 residues. Germline trimming cut 5 bases from V and 4 bases from J; bases unmatched to any gene: 7. CDR1 is MNHEY and CDR2 is SMNVEV in the germline V gene (reference sequence). The DNA of the CDR3 is TGTGCCAGCAGTCGACTAGCGGAAATTCCAGATACGCAGTATTTT. Encoded protein: CASSRLAEIPDTQYF.

J is TRBJ1-1 and V is TRBV19; 7 nucleotides line up with TRBD1. The V segment lost 3 bases and the J segment 4 bases; nucleotides outside the gene matches: 5. The CDR3 has 14 residues. Germline CDR1 and CDR2: LNHDA and SQIVND (reference sequence). Written as DNA, the CDR3 is TGTGCCAGTAGTATTTACCAGGGGGTCACTGAAGCTTTCTTT. This codes for CASSIYQGVTEAFF.

The chain recombines TRBV28 with TRBJ1-5; weak D call: TRBD1 (5 bases). Per the germline V gene, CDR1 is MDHEN and CDR2 is SYDVKM. V lost 6 bases to trimming and J lost 11 bases, with 26 bases between them. This CDR3 is 16 amino acids long. CDR3 amino acids: CASSRPGNRPRDSQHF. DNA for the CDR3: TGTGCCAGCAGCAGACCCGGAAACAGGCCCCGGGACTCCCAGCATTTT.

This clone occurred once. V gene TRBV11-3 combines with J gene TRBJ2-5; TRBD1 agrees at 7 bases. V was clipped by 5 bases and J by 7 bases; unmatched bases: 13. The CDR3 has 15 residues. Per the germline V gene, CDR1 is SGHNT and CDR2 is YENEEA. The CDR3 DNA sequence: TGTGCCAGCAGCCCCGGAGGTCGGCCAGGGGGGACCCAGTACTTC. Translation: CASSPGGRPGGTQYF.

The rearrangement links TRBV5-1 to TRBJ1-4; D uncertain. CDR3 length: 16 amino acids. The germline gives CDR1 SGHRS, CDR2 YFSETQ. The V end lost 0 bases, the J end lost 0 bases, and 9 bases lay between the germline ends. The CDR3 DNA reads as TGCGCCAGCAGCTTGGCCGGGAGCGCAACTAATGAAAAACTGTTTTTT. Translation gives CASSLAGSATNEKLFF. Combining the CDR3 with reference TRBV5-1 and TRBJ1-4 gives the whole variable domain KAGVTQTPRYLIKTRGQQVTLSCSPISGHRSVSWYQQTPGQGLQFLFEYFSETQRNKGNFPGRFSGRQFSNSRSEMNVSTLELGDSALYLCASSLAGSATNEKLFFGSGTQLSVL.

This clone has more than one count but fewer than ten. The chain couples TRBV21-1 to TRBJ2-7. TRBV21-1 is marked as a pseudogene. The CDR3 consists of 15 residues. The CDR3 DNA follows: TGTGCCAGCATCCTAACTTGGCGCCTCTCCTACGAGCAGTACTTC. Protein product: CASILTWRLSYEQYF.

The gene calls are TRBV6-5 and TRBJ1-1; no clear D. Deletions cut 11 bases from V and 7 bases from J, with 14 bases between. The CDR3 covers 11 residues. CDR1 is MNHEY, CDR2 SVGAGI, per germline. CDR3 sequence reads: CASQSAIEAFF. DNA for the CDR3: TGTGCCTCTCAGTCGGCGATTGAAGCTTTCTTT.

CDR3 protein: CASSLASRTDTQYF. DNA for the CDR3: TGTGCCAGCAGCTTGGCCTCTCGCACAGATACGCAGTATTTT. The V gene is TRBV5-4, the J gene TRBJ2-3; D remains ambiguous. Between the trimmed V and J ends, which lost 0 bases and 1 base, there was a span of 6 bases. The germline gives CDR1 SGHNT, CDR2 YYREEE (reference sequence). The CDR3 covers 14 residues.

The chain recombines TRBV28 with TRBJ2-1, with D maybe TRBD1 (5 bases). With 3 bases removed from V and 6 bases from J, the gap between germline ends came to 6 bases. The V gene's germline CDR1 is MDHEN and CDR2 SYDVKM. This CDR3 has 12 residues. In DNA, the CDR3 is TGTGCCAGCAGTTTGGGGCCCAATGAGCAGTTCTTC. Translated, it gives CASSLGPNEQFF.

The rearrangement joins TRBV10-3 to TRBJ2-3, with D maybe TRBD1 (6 bases). Trimming shortened V by 10 bases and J by 5 bases, and 10 bases separated the two germline ends. The length of the CDR3 is 11 residues. Looked up from germline, CDR1 is ENHRY and CDR2 is SYGVKD. The CDR3 here is CATRGVDTQYF. The CDR3 DNA reads TGTGCCACCAGGGGAGTAGATACGCAGTATTTT.

The chain couples TRBV30 to TRBJ2-3, with D unclear. The CDR3 length is 13 residues. V was trimmed by 3 bases and J by 1 base, leaving 8 bases between them. Looked up from germline, CDR1 is GTSNPN and CDR2 is SVGIG (reference sequence). For the CDR3, the DNA is TGTGCCTGGAGGTTTGAAGGCACAGATACGCAGTATTTT. Its protein product is CAWRFEGTDTQYF.

This chain joins TRBV7-3 and TRBJ2-7; D ambiguous. CDR1 and CDR2 (germline): SGHTA, FQGTGA. The V end lost 4 bases, the J end lost 6 bases, and 10 bases lay between the germline ends. This CDR3 spans 12 amino acids. Written as DNA, the CDR3 is TGTGCCAGCAGCTCCCTAGTTCCCGAGCAGTACTTC. It translates to CASSSLVPEQYF.

The chain joins TRBV5-5 to TRBJ2-4; 7 bases line up with TRBD2. Unmatched junction bases numbered 9, after V lost 2 bases and J lost 7 bases. The CDR3 is 15 residues long. Germline CDR1 is SGHKS and CDR2 is YYEKEE (reference sequence). The CDR3 DNA reads as TGTGCCAGCAGCTTAAATCCCCTAGCGGAGAACATTCAGTACTTC. It codes for CASSLNPLAENIQYF.

The chain has TRBV19 and TRBJ1-5; 12 nucleotides line up with TRBD1. The CDR3 runs 16 residues. The germline V gene has CDR1 LNHDA and CDR2 SQIVND (reference sequence). The trim removed 4 bases at V and 6 bases at J, leaving 7 bases unmatched. The CDR3 region has the DNA TGTGCCAGTAGTACCGGACGGGACAGGGGGCCTCAGCCCCAGCATTTT. Encoded protein: CASSTGRDRGPQPQHF.

This chain links TRBV4-3 with TRBJ1-4; tentative D call: TRBD1 (6 bases). CDR3 size: 14 residues. Trimming took off 2 bases at V and 6 bases at J, with 10 bases between the two ends. Germline CDR1 LGHNA, CDR2 YSLEER. DNA of the CDR3: TGCGCCAGCAGCCAATTGACAGGTGATGAAAAACTGTTTTTT. It encodes CASSQLTGDEKLFF.

The V gene is TRBV5-1, the J gene TRBJ2-7; no definite D call. The CDR3 sequence is 13 residues long. CDR1 is SGHRS and CDR2 is YFSETQ in the germline V gene. V lost 1 base and J 2 bases, leaving 7 bases between the germline ends. Written as DNA, the CDR3 is TGCGCCAGCAGCTTGTCCGGACCCTACGAGCAGTACTTC. Translating it yields CASSLSGPYEQYF.

The V call is TRBV2, the J call TRBJ1-5; TRBD1 matches at 7 bases. With V trimmed by 5 bases and J by 10 bases, 8 bases remained unmatched. The CDR3 extends over 13 amino acids. Germline CDR1 SNHLY, CDR2 FYNNEI. CDR3 protein: CASSYGQDRPQHF. The DNA for the CDR3 is TGTGCCAGCAGTTACGGACAGGATCGCCCCCAGCATTTT.

This clone is labeled as large. The chain has TRBV4-1 and TRBJ2-7; no clear D. This CDR3 comprises 16 residues. The germline CDR1 and CDR2 sequences are MGHRA and YSYEKL. Trimming cost V 0 bases and J 0 bases, with 12 bases left between them. CDR3 loop: CASSQDPDMDSYEQYF. CDR3 nucleotide sequence: TGCGCCAGCAGCCAAGATCCCGACATGGACTCCTACGAGCAGTACTTC.

The chain uses TRBV5-6 and TRBJ2-7; tentative D call: TRBD1 (5 bases). CDR1 is SGHDT, CDR2 YYEEEE, per germline. V dropped 0 bases and J dropped 2 bases, with 15 bases sitting between them. The CDR3 extends over 16 amino acids. The CDR3 reads CASSLEEQVRAYEQYF. CDR3 DNA: TGTGCCAGCAGCTTGGAGGAACAGGTCCGAGCCTACGAGCAGTACTTC.

This clone was picked up one time. V gene TRBV10-3 combines with J gene TRBJ2-1; 8 bases line up with TRBD1. Germline lookup yields CDR1 ENHRY and CDR2 SYGVKD. This CDR3 has 14 amino acids. Unmatched junction bases numbered 4, after V lost 6 bases and J lost 3 bases. The DNA of the CDR3 is TGTGCCATCAGGACAGGGGAAAACTACAATGAGCAGTTCTTC. Protein product: CAIRTGENYNEQFF.

The DNA for the CDR3 is TGTGCCAGCAGCTTACTAGTACCCGAGCAGTACTTC. Translated, it gives CASSLLVPEQYF. V is TRBV7-2 and J is TRBJ2-7; unclear D gene. The V and J ends lost 2 bases and 6 bases respectively, with 8 bases between them. The CDR3 covers 12 residues. In germline, CDR1 is SGHTA, CDR2 FQGNSA.

This clone was observed once. The chain links TRBV28 to TRBJ2-7; D is uncertain. In germline, CDR1 is MDHEN, CDR2 SYDVKM. This CDR3 region has 12 residues. Deletions cut 5 bases from V and 5 bases from J, with 10 bases between. DNA of the CDR3: TGTGCCAGCAGTAGAGATGGTGACGAGCAGTACTTC. This codes for CASSRDGDEQYF.